A single sample gave rise to the 21 T cell receptor beta chains below, sequenced in a study of cytomegalovirus exposure and HLA in healthy donors. Use of 60 Vbeta and 13 Jbeta primers characterized the PCR. Some clones are missing from TCRdb's copy, which holds only in-frame ones; the method was immunoSEQ multiplex PCR. The table has 58,000 or so clones, approximately 71% seen once. Sequencing input: PBMCs. The origin of the receptors is a woman in her forties in good health and CMV-seropositive.

The chain uses TRBV12-1 and TRBJ2-4; the table names TRBD2, a call not compared with the DNA. TRBV12-1 is labeled a pseudogene. The CDR3 runs to 14 residues. CDR3 loop: CASSPYLAKNIQYF. For the CDR3, the DNA is TGTGCCAGCAGCCCCTACTTAGCCAAAAACATTCAGTACTTC.

The chain couples TRBV10-1 to TRBJ2-4; D unresolved. Germline V gene data show CDR1 as WNHNN and CDR2 as SYGVQD (reference sequence). This CDR3 comprises 15 residues. V was shortened by 3 bases and J by 0 bases, with 9 bases between the two germline ends. The CDR3 region is CASSESGVAKNIQYF. The DNA of the CDR3 is TGCGCCAGCAGTGAATCTGGAGTAGCCAAAAACATTCAGTACTTC.

CDR3 region: CASSTWDRGQNTEAFF. DNA for the CDR3: TGTGCCAGTAGTACCTGGGACAGGGGACAGAACACTGAAGCTTTCTTT. The chain uses TRBV19 and TRBJ1-1; 10 nucleotides match TRBD1. This CDR3 is 16 amino acids long. Losses at the gene ends were 4 bases for V and 1 base for J; bases not matched to a gene: 6. Germline V gene sequence: CDR1 LNHDA, CDR2 SQIVND (reference sequence).

DNA for the CDR3: TGTGCCAGCAGCCGGGGGTTCGCCGGGGAGCTGTTTTTT. Its translation: CASSRGFAGELFF. The J gene is TRBJ2-2, the V gene TRBV7-2, with a possible D match to TRBD2 (6 bases). V dropped 5 bases and J dropped 6 bases, with 10 bases sitting between them. Germline V gene lookup returns CDR1 SGHTA and CDR2 FQGNSA. This CDR3 spans 13 amino acids.

In the case of this clone: An end of the junction differs from the germline gene, which may be a read error. The gene calls are TRBV2 and TRBJ1-1; D not resolved. The CDR3 spans 13 residues. Germline CDR1 and CDR2: SNHLY and FYNNEI. This CDR3 is CASTEEADTEAFF. CDR3 nucleotide sequence: TGTGCGAGCACGGAGGAGGCGGACACTGAAGCTTTCTTT.

The chain carries TRBV30 and TRBJ2-2, with TRBD1 identical over 7 bases. J was trimmed by 3 bases and V by 6 bases; bases with no gene match: 4. This CDR3 has 13 residues. Looked up from germline, CDR1 is GTSNPN and CDR2 is SVGIG (reference sequence). CDR3 DNA: TGTGCCTGTACAGGGGCGGACACCGGGGAGCTGTTTTTT. Its translation is CACTGADTGELFF.

The chain recombines TRBV9 with TRBJ1-1; D possibly corresponds to TRBD1 (5 bases). The CDR3 is 14 residues long. Germline V lookup: CDR1 SGDLS, CDR2 YYNGEE. Trimming stripped 3 bases from V and 2 bases from J, with 11 bases between. The CDR3 region is CASSAGGDNTEAFF. DNA of the CDR3: TGTGCCAGCAGCGCCGGGGGGGATAACACTGAAGCTTTCTTT. Drawing the rest from reference TRBV9 and TRBJ1-1, the complete variable domain is DSGVTQTPKHLITATGQRVTLRCSPRSGDLSVYWYQQSLDQGLQFLIQYYNGEERAKGNILERFSAQQFPDLHSELNLSSLELGDSALYFCASSAGGDNTEAFFGQGTRLTVV.

The V gene is TRBV6-5, the J gene TRBJ2-7; 11 bases are shared with TRBD2. Germline loops: CDR1 MNHEY, CDR2 SVGAGI. The V gene end was trimmed by 4 bases and the J gene end by 4 bases; junction bases not matched to a gene: 3. This CDR3 region has 14 residues. The CDR3 nucleotides read TGTGCCAGCAGTTTACTAGCGGGGGCTTACGAGCAGTACTTC. Its translation: CASSLLAGAYEQYF.

This clone was observed a handful of times. The sample contains more than one DNA sequence encoding this CDR3. The chain has TRBV30 and TRBJ1-3; weak D call: TRBD1 (6 bases). This CDR3 spans 15 amino acids. Germline V gene sequence: CDR1 GTSNPN, CDR2 SVGIG (reference sequence). Trimming removed 2 bases from V and 1 base from J, with 12 bases in between. The CDR3 region has the DNA TGTGCCTGGAGTATGACAGGTTCATCTGGAAACACCATATATTTT. Amino acids: CAWSMTGSSGNTIYF.

This clone was counted between two and nine times. The chain joins TRBV6-5 to TRBJ2-7, with TRBD1 as a possible D gene (5 bases). The germline CDR1 and CDR2 sequences are MNHEY and SVGAGI. The CDR3 contains 14 residues. The V gene lost 6 bases and the J gene lost 6 bases, with 18 bases spanning the gap. The CDR3 DNA reads TGTGCCAGCAGAGCCCTCGGACAAGTTGGCGAGCAGTACTTC. Its protein is CASRALGQVGEQYF.

V usage is TRBV28 and J usage is TRBJ1-2, with a tentative D call TRBD1 (5 bases). The CDR3 totals 15 residues. Germline lookup yields CDR1 MDHEN and CDR2 SYDVKM. V dropped 4 bases and J dropped 0 bases, with 12 bases sitting between them. CDR3 bases: TGTGCCAGCAGTTCCGCAGGGATCACTAACTATGGCTACACCTTC. It is translated as CASSSAGITNYGYTF.

This clone came up a few times. The chain carries TRBV15 and TRBJ2-7, with TRBD2 as a possible D gene (5 bases). In germline, CDR1 is LNHNV, CDR2 YYDKDF (reference sequence). V lost 5 bases to trimming and J lost 2 bases, with 10 bases between them. The CDR3 runs 13 residues. CDR3 sequence (DNA): TGTGCCACCAGCCTTGGGGAGACCTACGAGCAGTACTTC. Translated: CATSLGETYEQYF.

Note on this clone: The same CDR3 can be traced to other DNA sequences in this sample. The chain links TRBV5-1 to TRBJ2-7, with a possible D match to TRBD2 (6 bases). The CDR3 has 17 residues. The germline V gene encodes CDR1 SGHRS and CDR2 YFSETQ. The V end was cut by 0 bases, the J end by 4 bases, with 20 bases between. The CDR3 spells CASSLEVSGGFLYEQYF. In DNA, the CDR3 is TGCGCCAGCAGCTTGGAAGTTAGCGGTGGGTTCCTTTACGAGCAGTACTTC.

J is TRBJ1-4 and V is TRBV7-2; 9 bases agree with TRBD1. Losses at the gene ends were 1 base for V and 8 bases for J; bases not matched to a gene: 2. Germline CDR1 is SGHTA and CDR2 is FQGNSA. CDR3 size: 14 residues. CDR3 in DNA: TGTGCCAGCAGCTTAGGACAGGGGGAGGAAAAACTGTTTTTT. Amino acids: CASSLGQGEEKLFF.

This clone was seen more than once but under ten times. The chain has TRBV30 and TRBJ1-5; 7 bases fit TRBD1. The CDR3 consists of 20 residues. CDR1 is GTSNPN and CDR2 is SVGIG in the germline V gene (reference sequence). The trim removed 0 bases at V and 7 bases at J, leaving 24 bases unmatched. The CDR3 spells CAWSVNVRRQGSGLGQPQHF. CDR3 DNA: TGTGCCTGGAGTGTTAATGTAAGAAGACAGGGATCGGGTCTAGGACAGCCCCAGCATTTT.

In this sample, this clone turned up once. The rearrangement links TRBV6-5 to TRBJ1-2; the D gene is possibly TRBD1 (5 bases). The length of the CDR3 is 13 residues. The germline V gene encodes CDR1 MNHEY and CDR2 SVGAGI. V lost 8 bases and J lost 7, with 17 bases in between. The CDR3 region has the DNA TGTGCCAGCCGACCCGGGGGGGTTAGTGGCTACACCTTC. Translating gives CASRPGGVSGYTF.

The chain carries TRBV11-2 and TRBJ1-2, with D possibly being TRBD1 (6 bases). The V end was cut by 5 bases, the J end by 1 base, with 8 bases between. The CDR3 sequence is 13 residues long. Germline V lookup: CDR1 SGHAT, CDR2 FQNNGV. The CDR3 region has the DNA TGTGCCAGCAGCCGGACAGTTAACTATGGCTACACCTTC. Its translation is CASSRTVNYGYTF.

In nucleotides, the CDR3 is TGTGCCAGCAGTACAGGGAGCTCCTACAATGAGCAGTTCTTC. It encodes CASSTGSSYNEQFF. This chain links TRBV27 with TRBJ2-1; D is perhaps TRBD1 (6 bases). The CDR3 contains 14 residues. CDR1 is MNHEY and CDR2 is SMNVEV in the germline V gene (reference sequence). V gave up 5 bases and J gave up 0 bases, with 8 bases separating them.

V is TRBV18 and J is TRBJ1-2, with TRBD1 matching over 7 bases. J gave up 8 bases and V 4 bases, and 7 bases lay outside the gene matches. The CDR3 spans 13 residues. Germline V gene data show CDR1 as KGHSH and CDR2 as LQKENI. The DNA for the CDR3 is TGTGCCAGCTCACAATCGACAGGGAGCGGCTACACCTTC. Its protein is CASSQSTGSGYTF.

This chain links TRBV5-1 with TRBJ2-7; 10 bases line up with TRBD1. With 1 base clipped from V and 0 bases from J, the junction kept 10 bases outside the gene matches. CDR1 and CDR2 (germline): SGHRS, YFSETQ. This CDR3 has 18 residues. The CDR3 DNA is TGCGCCAGCAGCTTGTTCTATGGGGGACAGGGGATCTCCTACGAGCAGTACTTC. The encoded protein is CASSLFYGGQGISYEQYF.

This chain joins TRBV28 and TRBJ2-7; 8 nucleotides agree with TRBD2. The CDR3 covers 14 residues. After removal of 8 bases from V and 3 bases from J, the junction contained 9 bases not matched to a gene. CDR1 is MDHEN, CDR2 SYDVKM, per germline. For the CDR3, the DNA is TGTGCCAGCCTTAGCGGGATTGGACTCTACGAGCAGTACTTC. Translating gives CASLSGIGLYEQYF.